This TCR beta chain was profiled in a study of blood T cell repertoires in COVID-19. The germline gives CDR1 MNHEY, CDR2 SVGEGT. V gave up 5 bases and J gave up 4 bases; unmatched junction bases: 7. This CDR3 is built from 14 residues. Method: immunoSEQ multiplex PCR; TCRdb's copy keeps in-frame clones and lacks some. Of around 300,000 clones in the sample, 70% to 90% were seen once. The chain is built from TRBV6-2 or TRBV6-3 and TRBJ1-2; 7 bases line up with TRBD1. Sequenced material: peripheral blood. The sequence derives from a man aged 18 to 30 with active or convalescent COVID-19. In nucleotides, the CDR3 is TGTGCCAGCAGTCTTACTCGGACAGGCTATGGCTACACCTTC. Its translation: CASSLTRTGYGYTF.